The T cell receptor (beta chain) described here comes from a study of shared T cell receptors in the human thymus. Germline lookup yields CDR1 SGHTA and CDR2 FQGNSA. CDR3 size: 12 residues. This table comes from immunoSEQ multiplex PCR, and its TCRdb copy is limited to in-frame clones, with some not included. This table has about 660,000 clones, over 75% appearing once. This clone was detected once. A read error may account for a junction end that differs from germline. The same data also contributed to another study, on human thymus T cells. From that paper: The sample donors, healthy Finnish infants, were having corrective surgery for congenital heart defects.

The source material was thymocytes. The receptor comes from a boy under two years old with a congenital heart defect. The rearrangement links TRBV7-2 to TRBJ2-3; no firm D call. Here the CDR3 DNA reads TGTGCCAGCAGCTTAAAGGCAGAACGCCAGGATTTT. Its protein product is CASSLKAERQDF.